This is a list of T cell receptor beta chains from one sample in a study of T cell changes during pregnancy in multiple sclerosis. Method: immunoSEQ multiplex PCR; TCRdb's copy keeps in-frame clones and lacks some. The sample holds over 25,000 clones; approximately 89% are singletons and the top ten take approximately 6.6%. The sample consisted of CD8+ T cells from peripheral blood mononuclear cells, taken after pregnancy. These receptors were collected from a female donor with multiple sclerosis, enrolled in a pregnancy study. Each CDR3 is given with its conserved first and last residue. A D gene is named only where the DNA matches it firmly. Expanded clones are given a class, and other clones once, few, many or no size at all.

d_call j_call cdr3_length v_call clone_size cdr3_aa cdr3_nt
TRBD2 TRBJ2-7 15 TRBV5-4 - CASSWGTSGLYEQYF TGTGCCAGCAGCTGGGGGACTAGCGGACTATACGAGCAGTACTTC
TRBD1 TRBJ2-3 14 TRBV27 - CASSSGQTTDTQYF TGTGCCAGCAGTTCGGGACAGACCACAGATACGCAGTATTTT
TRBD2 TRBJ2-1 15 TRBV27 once CASSWGLAGYNEQFF TGTGCCAGCAGTTGGGGACTAGCGGGATACAATGAGCAGTTCTTC
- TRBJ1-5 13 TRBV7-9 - CATQEGYNQPQHF TGTGCAACCCAAGAGGGTTACAATCAGCCCCAGCATTTT
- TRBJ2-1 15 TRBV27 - CASSWGLGSYNEQFF TGTGCCAGCAGTTGGGGACTGGGGTCTTACAATGAGCAGTTCTTC
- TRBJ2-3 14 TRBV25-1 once CASSEHSNTDTQYF TGTGCCAGCAGTGAACACAGCAATACAGATACGCAGTATTTT
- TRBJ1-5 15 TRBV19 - CASSKGQRGNQPQHF TGTGCCAGTAGTAAAGGGCAGCGGGGCAATCAGCCCCAGCATTTT
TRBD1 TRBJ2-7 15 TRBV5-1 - CASTPTGGAFYEQYF TGCGCCAGCACGCCAACAGGGGGCGCATTCTACGAGCAGTACTTC
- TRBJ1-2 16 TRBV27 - CASGGAASEYNYGYTF TGTGCCAGCGGGGGGGCGGCCTCGGAATATAACTATGGCTACACCTTC
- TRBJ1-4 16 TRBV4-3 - CASSQDRGGSNEKLFF TGCGCCAGCAGCCAAGATCGGGGGGGGTCGAATGAAAAACTGTTTTTT
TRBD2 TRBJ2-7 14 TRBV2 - CASRWVTSVEEQYF TGTGCCAGCAGGTGGGTGACTAGCGTGGAAGAGCAGTACTTC
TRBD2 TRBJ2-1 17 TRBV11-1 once CASSYEFRGLPNNEQFF TGTGCCAGCAGCTACGAGTTCCGGGGACTACCAAACAATGAGCAGTTCTTC
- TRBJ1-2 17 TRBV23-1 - CASSRLAGAGANYGYTF TGCGCCAGCAGTCGCCTGGCAGGGGCAGGAGCTAACTATGGCTACACCTTC
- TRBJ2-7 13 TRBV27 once CASSRGSSYEQYF TGTGCCAGCAGTAGGGGGAGCTCCTACGAGCAGTACTTC
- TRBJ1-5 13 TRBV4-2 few CASSQDGGPPQHF TGTGCCAGCAGCCAAGATGGGGGCCCGCCCCAGCATTTT
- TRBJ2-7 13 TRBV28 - CASSFVSSYEQYF TGTGCCAGCAGTTTTGTATCGTCCTACGAGCAGTACTTC
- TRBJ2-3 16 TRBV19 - CASKRSWQGPTDTQYF TGTGCCAGTAAACGCTCGTGGCAGGGGCCCACAGATACGCAGTATTTT
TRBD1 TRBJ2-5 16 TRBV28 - CASSFPTDRGWGTQYF TGTGCCAGCAGTTTTCCGACCGACAGGGGATGGGGGACCCAGTACTTC
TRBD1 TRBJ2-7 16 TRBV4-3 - CASSQDRAGGPYEQYF TGCGCCAGCAGCCAAGATCGGGCAGGGGGTCCCTACGAGCAGTACTTC
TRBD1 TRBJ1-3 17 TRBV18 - CASSTDRGPFSGNTIYF TGTGCCAGTTCCACGGACAGGGGGCCTTTCTCTGGAAACACCATATATTTT
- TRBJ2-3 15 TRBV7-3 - CASSLYNSRTDTQYF TGTGCCAGCAGCTTATATAATTCCCGCACAGATACGCAGTATTTT
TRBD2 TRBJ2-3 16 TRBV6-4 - CASSDSAGGPTDTQYF TGTGCCAGCAGTGACTCAGCGGGAGGGCCGACAGATACGCAGTATTTT
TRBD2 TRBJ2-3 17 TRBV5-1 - CASSLETSAVGTDTQYF TGCGCCAGCAGCTTGGAGACTAGCGCGGTTGGCACAGATACGCAGTATTTT
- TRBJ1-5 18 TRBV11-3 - CASSLGTSLESSNQPQHF TGTGCCAGCAGCTTAGGAACGAGTCTGGAGTCAAGCAATCAGCCCCAGCATTTT
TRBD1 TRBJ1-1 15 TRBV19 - CASSIPGTENTEAFF TGTGCCAGTAGTATCCCCGGGACAGAGAACACTGAAGCTTTCTTT
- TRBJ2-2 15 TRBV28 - CASSFTEGKTGELFF TGTGCCAGCAGTTTCACGGAGGGAAAGACCGGGGAGCTGTTTTTT